Below are 17 T cell receptor beta chains sequenced from a single sample in a study of cytomegalovirus exposure and HLA in healthy donors. Assay used: immunoSEQ multiplex PCR; TCRdb lists only in-frame clones, some missing. Counted here are over 85,000 clones, about 95% occurring once; the ten biggest clones make up approximately 1%. The material sequenced was PBMCs. These receptors came from a woman between 18 and 29 years old in good health and CMV-seronegative.

V gene TRBV9 combines with J gene TRBJ2-1, with D maybe TRBD2 (7 bases). Trimming removed 0 bases at V and 1 base at J, with 14 bases between. CDR3 length: 17 amino acids. Germline V gives CDR1 SGDLS, CDR2 YYNGEE. The CDR3 DNA is TGTGCCAGCAGCGTAGGGGGCGGGGGCCTTTCCTACAATGAGCAGTTCTTC. As protein: CASSVGGGGLSYNEQFF.

The genes are TRBV7-9 and TRBJ2-1; 14 nucleotides match TRBD2. CDR1 and CDR2 (germline): SEHNR, FQNEAQ (reference sequence). Trimming cost V 1 base and J 4 bases; bases outside gene matches: 9. The CDR3 has 19 residues. CDR3 protein: CASSLGSGLAGGQYNEQFF. Written as DNA, the CDR3 is TGTGCCAGCAGCTTAGGAAGCGGACTAGCGGGGGGTCAGTACAATGAGCAGTTCTTC.

The chain links TRBV4-2 to TRBJ2-5; D is perhaps TRBD2 (5 bases). The CDR3 sequence is 15 residues long. Trimming removed 1 base at V and 5 bases at J, with 14 bases between. Germline V gives CDR1 LGHNA, CDR2 YNFKEQ. The CDR3 DNA reads as TGTGCCAGCAGCCAAGGGAATAGCGAGCTTGAGACCCAGTACTTC. It yields the protein CASSQGNSELETQYF.

This chain connects TRBV2 to TRBJ2-3; 7 bases match TRBD1. CDR3 length: 15 amino acids. V lost 4 bases, J lost 0 bases, and 4 bases stayed unmatched. Looked up from germline, CDR1 is SNHLY and CDR2 is FYNNEI. This chain's CDR3 is CASSVMGQSTDTQYF. In DNA, the CDR3 is TGTGCCAGCAGTGTGATGGGACAGAGCACAGATACGCAGTATTTT.

The V call is TRBV6-1, the J call TRBJ1-2; 7 bases align to TRBD1. With V trimmed by 8 bases and J by 8 bases, 8 bases remained unmatched. This CDR3 is built from 12 residues. Germline CDR1 MNHNS, CDR2 SASEGT. CDR3 in DNA: TGTGCCAGCCTTAATGACAGGGACGGCTACACCTTC. Residues: CASLNDRDGYTF.

The genes are TRBV7-9 and TRBJ2-1, with D possibly being TRBD2 (5 bases). Trimming took off 2 bases at V and 5 bases at J, with 7 bases between the two ends. CDR3 length equals 13 residues. Germline V gives CDR1 SEHNR, CDR2 FQNEAQ (reference sequence). This CDR3 is CASSLWRDNEQFF. The CDR3 DNA follows: TGTGCCAGCAGCTTATGGCGGGACAATGAGCAGTTCTTC.

The J gene is TRBJ2-7, the V gene TRBV5-1, with D perhaps matching TRBD1 (6 bases). Between the trimmed V and J ends, which lost 1 base and 4 bases, there was a span of 12 bases. CDR1 SGHRS and CDR2 YFSETQ come from the germline V gene. The CDR3 length is 14 residues. The CDR3 sequence is CASSLTVGAYEQYF. CDR3 nucleotides: TGCGCCAGCAGCTTGACAGTGGGGGCTTACGAGCAGTACTTC.

The genes are TRBV7-3 and TRBJ1-1; 8 positions match TRBD1. The CDR3 spans 15 residues. Germline lookup yields CDR1 SGHTA and CDR2 FQGTGA. Trimming cost V 6 bases and J 1 base; bases outside gene matches: 7. This CDR3 is CASRGWGQENTEAFF. The CDR3 coding sequence is TGTGCCAGCAGAGGATGGGGACAGGAGAACACTGAAGCTTTCTTT.

This CDR3 reads CASSSISGSSYDEQYF. In DNA, the CDR3 is TGTGCCAGCAGCAGCATTAGCGGGAGTTCTTATGACGAGCAGTACTTC. The chain carries TRBV11-2 and TRBJ2-7; 9 bases are a match to TRBD2. V lost 5 bases, J lost 5 bases, and 13 bases stayed unmatched. CDR1 SGHAT and CDR2 FQNNGV come from the germline V gene. The CDR3 has 16 amino acids.

For the CDR3, the DNA is TGTGCCAGCAGCCAAGATCACCGGGACTACCAACTCTGGGACGACAATGAGCAGTTCTTC. This sequence encodes CASSQDHRDYQLWDDNEQFF. This rearrangement joins TRBV14 to TRBJ2-1, with 7 bases fitting TRBD2. The CDR3 sequence is 20 residues long. CDR1 is SGHDN and CDR2 is FVKESK in the germline V gene. V shed 0 bases and J 5 bases; nucleotides not matched to a gene: 19.

The chain links TRBV25-1 to TRBJ2-5, with 8 bases identical to TRBD2. Per germline, CDR1 MGHDK and CDR2 SYGVNS. Trimming took 2 bases from V and 5 from J; bases not matched to a gene: 7. The CDR3 sequence is 15 residues long. The chain's CDR3 is CASSEMGTSRETQYF. The CDR3 DNA reads as TGTGCCAGCAGTGAAATGGGGACTAGTCGGGAGACCCAGTACTTC.

The chain couples TRBV23-1 to TRBJ2-5, with 7 nucleotides matching TRBD1. TRBV23-1 qualifies as an ORF whose function is uncertain. V was clipped by 4 bases and J by 4 bases; unmatched bases: 9. The CDR3 covers 15 residues. This chain's CDR3 is CASSLSGSGGETQYF. DNA for the CDR3: TGCGCCAGCAGTCTATCGGGTTCAGGGGGAGAGACCCAGTACTTC.

The chain has TRBV19 and TRBJ2-7; maybe TRBD2 (7 bases). Germline lookup yields CDR1 LNHDA and CDR2 SQIVND (reference sequence). The germline V and J ends were trimmed by 6 bases and 3 bases, with 21 bases remaining between them. The CDR3 covers 16 residues. CDR3 DNA: TGTGCCAGTAGCCGGACGCAGGGGTCGGGGGGCTACGAGCAGTACTTC. Its protein is CASSRTQGSGGYEQYF.

This clone was detected only once. Here the CDR3 reads CASSLQGPTSGYTF. The CDR3 DNA reads as TGTGCCAGCAGCCTCCAGGGCCCAACATCTGGCTACACCTTC. This chain joins TRBV7-3 and TRBJ1-2, with a tentative D call TRBD1 (5 bases). This CDR3 is 14 amino acids long. Trimming removed 5 bases from V and 7 bases from J, with 17 bases in between. In germline, CDR1 is SGHTA, CDR2 FQGTGA.

J is TRBJ1-2 and V is TRBV6-5; maybe TRBD1 (6 bases). Germline loops: CDR1 MNHEY, CDR2 SVGAGI. The CDR3 sequence is 15 residues long. Trimming removed 5 bases at V and 4 bases at J, with 17 bases between. Here the CDR3 DNA reads TGTGCCAGCAGTCGGGGACCCGGGACACCCTATGGCTACACCTTC. Translated, it gives CASSRGPGTPYGYTF.

The rearrangement joins TRBV7-9 to TRBJ2-7, with D perhaps TRBD2 (6 bases). This CDR3 has 15 residues. Germline V gene lookup returns CDR1 SEHNR and CDR2 FQNEAQ (reference sequence). The V end was cut by 5 bases, the J end by 4 bases, with 18 bases between. CDR3 protein: CASSPQVRRGYEQYF. DNA for the CDR3: TGTGCCAGCAGCCCCCAGGTGCGGAGGGGATACGAGCAGTACTTC.

The chain has TRBV11-3 and TRBJ2-2, with 7 bases lining up with TRBD1. CDR1 and CDR2 from the germline V gene are SGHNT and YENEEA. The CDR3 length is 15 residues. With V trimmed by 6 bases and J by 5 bases, 9 bases remained unmatched. As DNA, the CDR3 is TGTGCCAGCAGACGGGGACAGCTTGGGACCGGGGAGCTGTTTTTT. Translated: CASRRGQLGTGELFF.